One sample yielded the 8 T cell receptor beta chains listed below, sequenced in a study of CD8+CD57+ T cells in acquired aplastic anemia. CDR3 and TCR beta VDJ profiling relied on a genomic DNA template. TCRdb fed the reads into MiXCR, producing one record per CDR3 protein. Among about 190,000 distinct CDR3 sequences listed, around 59% were seen once. The sample taken for sequencing was sorted CD4+, CD8+, or CD8+CD57+ T cells (not recorded which) from PBMCs. The receptors were gathered from a human donor in good health, serving as a control.

About this clonotype: One base away lies a much larger clone, so this may be a sequencing read error. The V gene is TRBV3-1, the J gene TRBJ2-7; D is perhaps TRBD1 (7 bases). CDR3 length equals 14 residues. The germline CDR1 and CDR2 sequences are LGHDT and YNNKEL (reference sequence). V lost 8 bases and J 2 bases, leaving 16 bases between the germline ends. CDR3 region: CASGPGGRPYEQYF. The DNA of the CDR3 is TGTGCCAGCGGTCCAGGGGGGAGGCCCTACGAGCAGTACTTC.

Comments on this clonotype: This could be a read error, since a much larger clone is one nucleotide away. The genes are TRBV10-3 and TRBJ2-7, with D tentatively TRBD1 (5 bases). Germline CDR1 is ENHRY and CDR2 is SYGVKD. V lost 10 bases and J lost 5, with 21 bases in between. The CDR3 contains 14 residues. CDR3 DNA: TGTGCCAGCGCCACCCAGACGACAGCCAACGAGCAGTACTTC. Protein product: CASATQTTANEQYF.

As to this clonotype: Since a much larger clone is just one base distant, this may be a read error. This chain uses TRBV11-2 with TRBJ2-2; 8 bases are shared with TRBD2. From germline, CDR1 is SGHAT and CDR2 FQNNGV. Trimming at V came to 1 base and at J to 6 bases, leaving 13 bases not matched to a gene. This CDR3 comprises 18 residues. As DNA, the CDR3 is TGTGCCAGCAGCTTAGCCAGCGGGGGTCGTTTAGGGGCCGGGGAGCTGTTTTTT. Encoded protein: CASSLASGGRLGAGELFF.

V gene TRBV7-9 combines with J gene TRBJ2-1; 9 positions agree with TRBD1. Germline V gene sequence: CDR1 SEHNR, CDR2 FQNEAQ (reference sequence). There are 15 residues in the CDR3. The V gene end was trimmed by 6 bases and the J gene end by 3 bases; junction bases not matched to a gene: 6. Here the CDR3 DNA reads TGTGCCAGCAGTCACCGGGACAGGGACTACAATGAGCAGTTCTTC. This translates into CASSHRDRDYNEQFF.

This clonotype has ten or more counts. The V call is TRBV25-1, the J call TRBJ2-7; D could derive from TRBD1 or TRBD2 (6 bases each). CDR1 MGHDK and CDR2 SYGVNS come from the germline V gene. The CDR3 runs to 15 residues. V dropped 6 bases and J dropped 0 bases, with 15 bases sitting between them. The DNA for the CDR3 is TGTGCCAGCAGAGAGGGCAGGGGAGGCTCCTACGAGCAGTACTTC. This codes for CASREGRGGSYEQYF.

In the case of this clonotype: One end of the junction varies from germline; a read error may be responsible. The V call is TRBV2, the J call TRBJ2-1; D is possibly TRBD1 (5 bases). The last part of the DNA fits TRBJ2-7 better; the J call may be wrong. Germline V gene sequence: CDR1 SNHLY, CDR2 FYNNEI. The CDR3 loop spans 13 amino acids. The CDR3 loop reads CAISGPRVREQYF. CDR3 DNA: TGTGCCATCAGTGGTCCCAGGGTGAGAGAGCAGTACTTC.

This clonotype was recorded at least ten times. This sequence joins TRBV5-8 and TRBJ1-6; 10 nucleotides align to TRBD1. Germline CDR1 reads SGHTS; CDR2 reads YDEGEE. V shed 4 bases, J shed 9 bases, and the junction held 4 bases outside the gene matches. The CDR3 covers 14 residues. In nucleotides, the CDR3 is TGTGCCAGCAGCCGCGGGACAGGGGTTTCACCCCTCCACTTT. Encoded protein: CASSRGTGVSPLHF.

The gene calls are TRBV25-1 and TRBJ1-3; D unresolved. The CDR3 totals 16 residues. V was shortened by 4 bases and J by 0 bases, with 13 bases between the two germline ends. Germline V gene data show CDR1 as MGHDK and CDR2 as SYGVNS. The CDR3 spells CASSGGDSSSGNTIYF. CDR3 nucleotides: TGTGCCAGCAGTGGGGGTGACTCAAGCTCTGGAAACACCATATATTTT.